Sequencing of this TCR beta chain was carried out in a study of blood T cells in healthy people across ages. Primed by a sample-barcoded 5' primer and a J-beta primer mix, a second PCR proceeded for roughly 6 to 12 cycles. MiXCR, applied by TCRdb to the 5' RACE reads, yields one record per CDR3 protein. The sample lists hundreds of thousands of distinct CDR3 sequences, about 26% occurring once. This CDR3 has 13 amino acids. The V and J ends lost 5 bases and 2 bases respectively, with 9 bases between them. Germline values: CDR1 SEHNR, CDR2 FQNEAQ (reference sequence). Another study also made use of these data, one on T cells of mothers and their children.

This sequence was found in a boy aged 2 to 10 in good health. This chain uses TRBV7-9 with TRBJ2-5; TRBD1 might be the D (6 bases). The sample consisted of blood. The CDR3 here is CASSTQGQETQYF. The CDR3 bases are TGTGCCAGCAGCACGCAGGGGCAAGAGACCCAGTACTTC.